A selection of T cell receptor beta chains follows, all from one sample in a study of blood T cell repertoires in COVID-19. Sequencing used immunoSEQ multiplex PCR; TCRdb keeps in-frame clones, though not all of them. This table holds about 4,900 clones, around nine tenths found once. Input material: peripheral blood. The receptor source for this set is a human donor in a cohort sampled during active COVID-19. The CDR3 runs from the conserved cysteine through the conserved F or W. The order of the fields is clone size, D gene, J gene, V gene, CDR3 DNA, CDR3 protein. A D gene is named only where the DNA matches it firmly. Rows give clone size only sometimes, using once, few, many, or a class for an expanded clone.

NA,NA,TRBJ2-7,TRBV7-9,TGTGCCAGCAGCTTACCTGGGGGCGGGAGATCCGAGCAGTACTTC,CASSLPGGGRSEQYF
NA,TRBD2,TRBJ2-7,TRBV19,TGTGCCAGTTCCACTAGCGGGAGACCATGGGAGCAGTACTTC,CASSTSGRPWEQYF
NA,TRBD1,TRBJ2-5,TRBV28,TGTGCCAGCAGTGCCCGAGAGGGGGCACGGGAGACCCAGTACTTC,CASSAREGARETQYF
NA,TRBD2,TRBJ2-3,TRBV6-1,TGTGCCAGCAGTGTGTCTAGCGGGAGCAGCACAGATACGCAGTATTTT,CASSVSSGSSTDTQYF
once,TRBD1,TRBJ2-7,TRBV28,TGTGCCAGCAGTCCGGACAGGGGATACGAGCAGTACTTC,CASSPDRGYEQYF
NA,NA,TRBJ2-7,TRBV12-2,TGTGCAAGTCGCTTAGCAGTTGGGGACAGACACTACGAGCAGTACTTC,CASRLAVGDRHYEQYF
once,TRBD2,TRBJ2-7,TRBV10-3,TGTGCCATCAGCCCTAGCGGCCGAGCCTACGAGCAGTACTTC,CAISPSGRAYEQYF
once,TRBD1,TRBJ2-7,TRBV5-4,TGTGCCAGCAGCAAGACAGGGCTTAGCTACGAGCAGTACTTC,CASSKTGLSYEQYF
few,NA,TRBJ1-1,TRBV19,TGTGCCAGTAGGGTACCTCGGGGCACTGAAGCTTTCTTT,CASRVPRGTEAFF
NA,NA,TRBJ2-2,TRBV25-1,TGTGCCAGCACCCGGGGTGGCGGCGGGGAGCTGTTTTTT,CASTRGGGGELFF
NA,TRBD1,TRBJ2-1,TRBV24-1,TGTGCCACCAGTGATCCGGACAGGCCCTCCTACAATGAGCAGTTCTTC,CATSDPDRPSYNEQFF
NA,NA,TRBJ1-2,TRBV27,TGTGCCAGCAGTTTCGGACTGAGCTATGGCTACACCTTC,CASSFGLSYGYTF
NA,NA,TRBJ1-4,TRBV4-1,TGCGCCAGCAGCCAAGCTTTTCCAGGGAATGAAAAACTGTTTTTT,CASSQAFPGNEKLFF
NA,TRBD2,TRBJ2-3,TRBV29-1,TGCAGCGTTGAAGATAGCGGGGGCGGAGATACGCAGTATTTT,CSVEDSGGGDTQYF
NA,TRBD1,TRBJ1-5,TRBV4-1,TGCGCCAGCAGCCAGGTAACAGGGGCCCCCTATAGCAATCAGCCCCAGCATTTT,CASSQVTGAPYSNQPQHF
NA,TRBD2,TRBJ2-1,TRBV2,TGTGCCAGCAAAAGGACTAGCGGGACCACCTACAATGAGCAGTTCTTC,CASKRTSGTTYNEQFF
NA,TRBD1,TRBJ1-2,TRBV24-1,TGTGCCACCAGTGAGTCGGACAGGTACTATGGCTACACCTTC,CATSESDRYYGYTF
NA,TRBD2,TRBJ2-3,TRBV2,TGTGCCAGCAGTGAAGGTAGCGGGAGTTATGATACGCAGTATTTT,CASSEGSGSYDTQYF
NA,TRBD1,TRBJ1-4,TRBV7-9,TGTGCCAGCAGCCAGACAGGGGATGAAGGAAAACTGTTTTTT,CASSQTGDEGKLFF
NA,NA,TRBJ1-1,TRBV9,TGTGCCAGCACCGGCGGGGTTGACACTGAAGCTTTCTTT,CASTGGVDTEAFF
NA,TRBD2,TRBJ2-3,TRBV10-2,TGCGCCAGCAGCCTTTACCTTCGGCCTCGGACTAGCGGGGGCCCAGATACGCAGTATTTT,CASSLYLRPRTSGGPDTQYF
NA,TRBD1,TRBJ1-2,TRBV19,TGTGCCAGTAACAGGGGCCCGTACTATGGCTACACCTTC,CASNRGPYYGYTF
NA,TRBD1,TRBJ2-1,TRBV5-8,TGTGCCAGCAGCCGTCTCAAGACAGGGGGACACAATGAGCAGTTCTTC,CASSRLKTGGHNEQFF
NA,NA,TRBJ1-3,TRBV19,TGTGCCACGGGAATTCCTGGAAACACCATATATTTT,CATGIPGNTIYF
NA,NA,TRBJ1-4,TRBV30,TGTGCCTGGAGTCGGGAGGATGACCGGTTACTTTGGGGTGAAAAACTGTTTTTT,CAWSREDDRLLWGEKLFF
NA,NA,TRBJ1-2,TRBV18,TGTGCCAGCTCACCACGGAGGGTGGAGGGCTACACCTTC,CASSPRRVEGYTF
NA,TRBD2,TRBJ2-1,TRBV27,TGTGCCAGCAGGACCGGGACTAGCGGGATTCTGAACGTCAATGAGCAGTTCTTC,CASRTGTSGILNVNEQFF
NA,TRBD1,TRBJ1-5,TRBV6-6,TGTGCCAGCAGTCCCCGAGGACAGGGTCAGCCCCAGCATTTT,CASSPRGQGQPQHF
NA,NA,TRBJ2-1,TRBV14,TGTGCCAGCAGCCAAGTAAATGAGCAGTTCTTC,CASSQVNEQFF
once,NA,TRBJ1-2,TRBV7-9,TGTGCCAGCAGCTCCGTCGGGGTTAACTATGGCTACACCTTC,CASSSVGVNYGYTF
few,TRBD2,TRBJ2-7,TRBV27,TGTGCCAGCAGTTTATTTCTCGAAGGACTAGCGGGAGTGGGCGAGCAGTACTTC,CASSLFLEGLAGVGEQYF
NA,TRBD2,TRBJ2-1,TRBV4-3,TGCGCCAGCAGCCAAGATCTGGGTCACGAGCGGGGGGTGGGCAATGAGCAGTTCTTC,CASSQDLGHERGVGNEQFF
NA,NA,TRBJ1-4,TRBV5-1,TGCGCCAGCGGGCAGAATGGAAAACTGTTTTTT,CASGQNGKLFF
once,TRBD1,TRBJ1-1,TRBV19,TGTGCCAGTAGGAACACCTGGGACAGGGGGCGAACTGAAGCTTTCTTT,CASRNTWDRGRTEAFF
NA,NA,TRBJ2-7,TRBV24-1,TGTGCCCCGCCCTCGGAGACTCCTACCTACGAGCAGTACTTC,CAPPSETPTYEQYF
NA,NA,TRBJ2-6,TRBV28,TGTGCCAGCAGTTTAATGCGCTCTGGGGCCAACGTCCTGACTTTC,CASSLMRSGANVLTF
NA,TRBD1,TRBJ2-1,TRBV10-1,TGCGCCAGCAGTCTTACAGGGGGCAATGAGCAGTTCTTC,CASSLTGGNEQFF
NA,NA,TRBJ2-5,TRBV18,TGTGCCAGCAGCCCGGTCGGGGAGACCCAGTACTTC,CASSPVGETQYF
NA,NA,TRBJ1-2,TRBV5-1,TGCGCCAGCAGCTTGGCGGCAGGCAACCCCTATGGCTACACCTTC,CASSLAAGNPYGYTF
NA,TRBD2,TRBJ2-1,TRBV6-4,TGTGCCAGCAGTGTTCTAGCGGGAGGGACTTCCAATGAGCAGTTCTTC,CASSVLAGGTSNEQFF
few,NA,TRBJ1-1,TRBV3-1/TRBV3-2,TGTGCCAGCAGCCAAGGGGGAGCAGAAGCTTTCTTT,CASSQGGAEAFF